The next 3 T cell receptor beta chains were all read from a single sample in a study of blood T cell repertoires in COVID-19. Some clones are missing from TCRdb's copy, which holds only in-frame ones; the method was immunoSEQ multiplex PCR. The table has approximately 250,000 clones, roughly 86% seen once. The sample was peripheral blood. The receptors were gathered from a woman aged 80 or over with COVID-19, enrolled during active disease.

In its sample, this clone was seen a few times. The CDR3 protein is CASSRNRVGQSQHF. The CDR3 DNA sequence: TGTGCCAGCAGTAGGAACAGGGTCGGGCAGTCCCAGCATTTT. V usage is TRBV2 and J usage is TRBJ1-5; tentative D call: TRBD1 (6 bases). CDR1 is SNHLY, CDR2 FYNNEI, per germline. V was cut by 5 bases and J by 11 bases, with 19 bases left in between. This CDR3 comprises 14 residues.

This chain uses TRBV10-3 with TRBJ2-1, with D perhaps matching TRBD2 (5 bases). Germline CDR1 reads ENHRY; CDR2 reads SYGVKD. V shed 10 bases and J shed 5 bases, with 15 bases lying between them. The CDR3 covers 13 residues. DNA for the CDR3: TGTGCCACCAAGGAACGAGCGGACAATGAGCAGTTCTTC. Its translation: CATKERADNEQFF.

This chain uses TRBV14 with TRBJ1-5; possible D gene TRBD1, 6 bases. Trimming cost V 0 bases and J 6 bases, with 12 bases left between them. Per the germline V gene, CDR1 is SGHDN and CDR2 is FVKESK. The CDR3 is made up of 15 amino acids. The CDR3 bases are TGTGCCAGCAGCCAAGATAGGGGGTCGAGTCAGCCCCAGCATTTT. This sequence encodes CASSQDRGSSQPQHF.